This TCR beta chain originates from a study of cytomegalovirus exposure and HLA in healthy donors. In the study overall: A later analysis reported the 120 or so validation repertoires used the same platform as the roughly 670 first-cohort repertoires. Study observations and caveats: A subsequent analysis found that TCR clusters from the first cohort also tended to co-occur in the approximately 120 validation repertoires, with 90% to 95% of cluster scores above 0. Cytomegalovirus association was assigned to about 150 TCR beta chains.

Repertoires were generated with immunoSEQ multiplex PCR, while TCRdb's copy carries only in-frame clones and drops some. The sample has approximately 300,000 clones, roughly 87% seen once. In germline, CDR1 is MNHEY, CDR2 SMNVEV (reference sequence). V shed 4 bases, J shed 8 bases, and the junction held 10 bases outside the gene matches. The CDR3 is made up of 15 amino acids. Details on this clone: Its antigen remains unidentified.

The material sequenced was PBMCs. The receptor was isolated from a woman in her twenties or thirties in good health and CMV-seropositive. The V call is TRBV27, the J call TRBJ1-5; the match to TRBD1 covers 8 bases. In DNA, the CDR3 is TGTGCCAGCAGTTCCGCCGGGACAGGTCAGAAGCCCCAGCATTTT. Protein: CASSSAGTGQKPQHF.